One T cell receptor beta chain is described in this entry. As yet, its antigen is unknown. The sample originates from a study of T-cell memory formation after mild COVID-19. Overall study context: Clusters of TCRs were largely donor specific.

V dropped 5 bases and J dropped 8 bases, with 10 bases sitting between them. The CDR3 sequence is 12 residues long. Germline assignment: CDR1 WNHNN and CDR2 SYGVQD (reference sequence). Sample barcodes and UMIs were carried by the TCR alpha and TCR beta cDNA libraries that 5'RACE generated with constant-segment primers. TCRdb passed the 5' RACE reads through MiXCR, listing each CDR3 protein once. The sample yields about 110,000 distinct CDR3 sequences, 15% to 20% seen once. Study-level findings and limits: Day 15 to 85 contracting clones showed balanced CD4/CD8; day 15 to 37 expanders favored CD4+.

The chain is built from TRBV10-1 and TRBJ2-1; a weak D match, TRBD1 (6 bases). The sequence was collected from a man between 18 and 29 years old who had mild COVID-19 (a few samples of this study predate the infection). Cell type and time point are not known. Sequenced: PBMCs or a T cell subset sorted from them (not recorded which). This chain's CDR3 is CASSNQGHEQFF. The CDR3 DNA reads as TGCGCCAGCAGTAATCAGGGGCATGAGCAGTTCTTC.